The entry below describes one TCR beta chain. This clone was recorded once. What this receptor recognizes is not known. Per-base qualities were not stored, and no clone one base away is much larger. Another Seattle source contributed samples from volunteer blood donors who had recovered from COVID-19. Each collaborating institution followed its own protocols to collect whole blood in K2EDTA tubes. Collaborator samples were shipped for TCRbeta analysis as frozen whole blood, isolated PBMCs, or DNA extracted from either sample type. The record originates from a study of blood T cell repertoires in COVID-19 (dated by TCRdb to about 2020). Looking at the study overall: Samples from collaborators originated in the United States, Italy and Spain and spanned both the acute and convalescent phases of COVID-19. The prospective study material was composed of cDNA or gDNA derived from T cells, B-cell-depleted T cells, or PBMCs. The dataset comprised deeply sampled blood TCRbeta repertoires from subjects exposed to, actively infected with, or recovered from COVID-19. A freely available public database, intended as a resource for researchers studying the immune response to SARS-CoV-2, is where the repertoires were released. The samples were drawn from the first 160 participants of the ongoing ImmuneRACE study and from 950 to 1,500 subjects provided by 6 global collaborators. The sample metadata nearly always contained a de-identified subject ID, COVID-19 status, age in years and sex. Where available, HLA class I and class II types were obtained from metadata supplied by the sample provider rather than from assay-based typing.

What the research found in general, with its limitations: Clinical and demographic metadata were provided uncurated, with the amount varying by source and participant.

The immunoSEQ Assay, a bias-controlled multiplex PCR, was used to amplify TCRbeta CDR3 regions from genomic DNA. On the authors' methods: The number of nucleated cells in each sample was estimated from the amplification of reference gene primers within the assay. Sequence reads were collapsed and filtered to measure the absolute abundance of every unique TCRbeta CDR3 rearrangement. For each sample, productive Simpson clonality was calculated as the square root of Simpson's diversity index across productive rearrangements. In TCRdb, the immuneACCESS table is reduced to in-frame sequences with V and J assigned. These tables do not hold every clone; where another copy was compared, an unresolved V gene accounts for under half, and the others remain unexplained. Clonal size and the V and J genes are those of that table, whereas D and trimming came from the DNA. This sample comprises about 180,000 clones, approximately 90% of them detected only once. Clones ranked in the top ten supply roughly 2% of the sample.

CDR3 length: 14 amino acids, cysteine to phenylalanine. Only the CDR3 portion is preserved as DNA: 42 bases, with reading frame beginning at the first base. CDR1 and CDR2, per the germline V gene, are SQVTM and ANQGSEA. The germline V and J ends show losses of 4 bases and 2 bases respectively, and no gene match explains 3 bases of the junction. Sequenced input: peripheral blood. The sequence derives from a man between 18 and 35 years old who had recovered from COVID-19. The rearranged segments are TRBV29-1 and TRBJ2-3, and 10 bases in between align with TRBD2. This receptor carries the CDR3 CSVGLAGVTDTQYF. The DNA is as follows: TGCAGCGTTGGGCTAGCGGGAGTCACAGATACGCAGTATTTT.